This is a list of T cell receptor beta chains from one sample in a study of identical twins. TCRdb re-called the 5' RACE reads through MiXCR, storing one row per CDR3 protein. This table holds about 200,000 distinct CDR3 sequences, roughly 7.1% found once. The data also belong to a second study, concerning T cells expressing NK-cell markers.

Material: CD8+ T cells sorted from blood. All receptors come from a young woman in good health. The CDR3 runs from the conserved cysteine through the conserved F or W. D genes are given only for firm matches. Clone sizes are given selectively: once, few, many, or a class where the clone is expanded.

d_call j_call v_call clone_size cdr3_length cdr3_nt cdr3_aa
- TRBJ2-4 TRBV20-1 many 12 TGCAGTGCCCAGGGAGCCAAAAACATTCAGTACTTC CSAQGAKNIQYF
TRBD2 TRBJ2-7 TRBV11-2 many 15 TGTGCCAGCAGCTTAGGCCTAGCGGGGGCCTACGAGCAGTACTTC CASSLGLAGAYEQYF
- TRBJ2-7 TRBV29-1 many 11 TGCAGCGTGACAGCCTACTACGAGCAGTACTTC CSVTAYYEQYF
TRBD1 TRBJ2-3 TRBV9 many 15 TGTGCCAGCAGCGTAGTTGGGACAGGCACAGATACGCAGTATTTT CASSVVGTGTDTQYF
TRBD2 TRBJ2-7 TRBV11-2 - 15 TGTGCCAGCAGCTTAGCGGCGGGAGTGGAGAGCGAGCAGTACTTC CASSLAAGVESEQYF
- TRBJ2-3 TRBV6-5 many 14 TGTGCCAGCAGTCCCGGGACTCCAAGAGATACGCAGTATTTT CASSPGTPRDTQYF
- TRBJ2-1 TRBV12-3/TRBV12-4 many 12 TGTGCCAGCAGTTTTTCCGTTGATGAGCAGTTCTTC CASSFSVDEQFF
TRBD1 TRBJ1-1 TRBV10-3 few 19 TGTGCCATCAGTGAAAGTGCCAAGACAGGGCACATAATGAACACTGAAGCTTTCTTT CAISESAKTGHIMNTEAFF
TRBD1 TRBJ1-5 TRBV2 few 15 TGTGCCAGCAGATCCGGGACAGCTAGCAATCAGCCCCAGCATTTT CASRSGTASNQPQHF
- TRBJ1-2 TRBV9 many 12 TGTGCCAGCAGCGACAGGGTATATGGCTACACCTTC CASSDRVYGYTF
- TRBJ1-2 TRBV29-1 few 14 TGCAGCGCCGAGGGGGATAAAGCTAACTATGGCTACACCTTC CSAEGDKANYGYTF
- TRBJ1-5 TRBV12-3/TRBV12-4 - 14 TGTGCCAGCAGTTTGGGAGCAGGTGGTCAGCCCCAGCATTTT CASSLGAGGQPQHF
- TRBJ1-1 TRBV6-1 - 15 TGTGCCAGCAGTGGGGAGTTTTCCGGGGTCACTGAAGCTTTCTTT CASSGEFSGVTEAFF
- TRBJ1-3 TRBV29-1 few 15 TGCAGCGTTCATGTCCCAGAGAGCTCTGGAAACACCATATATTTT CSVHVPESSGNTIYF
- TRBJ2-5 TRBV11-2 - 15 TGTGCCAGCAGCTTAGTATCTGCGAACCAAGAGACCCAGTACTTC CASSLVSANQETQYF
- TRBJ2-3 TRBV28 - 15 TGTGCCAGCACCTTCACCACTTGGGGCACAGATACGCAGTATTTT CASTFTTWGTDTQYF
- TRBJ2-1 TRBV20-1 few 16 TGCAGTGCTGTACCACGGGACGGCCGTTCCTACAATGAGCAGTTCTTC CSAVPRDGRSYNEQFF
- TRBJ2-1 TRBV4-1 few 14 TGCGCCAGCAGCGAAATAAAAACTATGGGTGAGCAGTTCTTC CASSEIKTMGEQFF
- TRBJ2-7 TRBV27 - 15 TGTGCCAGCAGTTTACGAGGCCTCCTCTCCTACGAGCAGTACTTC CASSLRGLLSYEQYF
TRBD1 TRBJ2-7 TRBV10-3 many 15 TGTGCCATCAGTGAGTCCGGAGACAGGGGTCGCGAGCAGTACTTC CAISESGDRGREQYF
- TRBJ2-1 TRBV5-1 few 13 TGCGCCAGCAGCTTGGGACATCTGGATGAGCAGTTCTTC CASSLGHLDEQFF
- TRBJ1-1 TRBV6-6 many 12 TGTGCCAGCACCCAGGAGGGGACTGAAGCTTTCTTT CASTQEGTEAFF
TRBD2 TRBJ2-5 TRBV6-1 few 18 TGTGCCAGCACCTGGACTAGCGGGAGGGGAACGGGTCGAGAGACCCAGTACTTC CASTWTSGRGTGRETQYF
TRBD1 TRBJ1-1 TRBV5-1 few 13 TGCGCCAGCAGTTTGGACAGGGTCACTGAAGCTTTCTTT CASSLDRVTEAFF
- TRBJ2-5 TRBV7-2 - 11 TGTGCCAGCAGGGTTAGGGAGACCCAGTACTTC CASRVRETQYF
- TRBJ1-5 TRBV10-2 - 12 TGCGCCAGCACGGGAGGGAATCAGCCCCAGCATTTT CASTGGNQPQHF
- TRBJ1-1 TRBV4-1 - 13 TGCGCCAGCACCGGGAGGGAAGGCACTGAAGCTTTCTTT CASTGREGTEAFF
- TRBJ2-5 TRBV7-9 - 15 TGTGCCAGCAGCTCGGTCGGGGGTACTAAAGAGACCCAGTACTTC CASSSVGGTKETQYF
TRBD1 TRBJ2-2 TRBV11-1 few 18 TGTGCCAGCAGCTTCTGGGGACAGGGGTTGAAAGGCACCGGGGAGCTGTTTTTT CASSFWGQGLKGTGELFF
- TRBJ1-1 TRBV11-1 - 18 TGTGCCAGCAGCCCTACAGCGGTCCCGGACGGGGGTTACACTGAAGCTTTCTTT CASSPTAVPDGGYTEAFF
TRBD1 TRBJ1-1 TRBV7-3 many 13 TGTGCCAGCAGAGGGACAGGGATTACTGAAGCTTTCTTT CASRGTGITEAFF
- TRBJ2-2 TRBV10-2 - 16 TGCGCCACCTCTTACAAAGGGGGGGTAGGAACCGGGGAGCTGTTTTTT CATSYKGGVGTGELFF
- TRBJ2-3 TRBV7-7 many 14 TGTGCCAGCAGCCGGGACGGAATTTTGGATACGCAGTATTTT CASSRDGILDTQYF
- TRBJ2-5 TRBV7-9 - 13 TGTGCCAGCAGCCGGCGAATGCCAGAGACCCAGTACTTC CASSRRMPETQYF
- TRBJ1-3 TRBV20-1 - 13 TGCAGTGCCCATCCCAGGGGCGAAAACACCATATATTTT CSAHPRGENTIYF
- TRBJ2-2 TRBV7-3 many 13 TGTGCCAGCAGCCCCCTCCGGACCGGGGAGCTGTTTTTT CASSPLRTGELFF
- TRBJ2-5 TRBV5-6 many 14 TGTGCCAGCAGCCCAGGGGGAGGCCGAGAGACCCAGTACTTC CASSPGGGRETQYF
- TRBJ2-3 TRBV29-1 many 10 TGCAGCGCTTGGGCTCATACGCAGTATTTT CSAWAHTQYF
- TRBJ2-7 TRBV9 few 15 TGTGCCAGCAGCGCCGGGGGAGGACAGAACTACGAGCAGTACTTC CASSAGGGQNYEQYF
- TRBJ2-2 TRBV5-1 many 15 TGCGCCAGCAGCCCAAACAGGGATCCCGCCGGGGAGCTGTTTTTT CASSPNRDPAGELFF
TRBD1 TRBJ2-1 TRBV9 many 15 TGTGCCAGCAGCGTAACCGGGACAGCTTACAATGAGCAGTTCTTC CASSVTGTAYNEQFF
- TRBJ2-5 TRBV27 many 14 TGTGCCAGCAGTTTCCGGGCCAGACAAGAGACCCAGTACTTC CASSFRARQETQYF
TRBD1 TRBJ1-4 TRBV7-9 few 15 TGTGCCAGCAGCCCCCGGACAGGGCAAGGGGAAAAACTGTTTTTT CASSPRTGQGEKLFF
TRBD1 TRBJ2-4 TRBV5-4 few 15 TGTGCCAGCAGCCCCCTAGGACAGGGCAAAAACATTCAGTACTTC CASSPLGQGKNIQYF
TRBD1 TRBJ2-3 TRBV6-2/TRBV6-3 - 17 TGTGCCAGCAGTTACCCTCCGGGACAGACCAGCACAGATACGCAGTATTTT CASSYPPGQTSTDTQYF
- TRBJ1-5 TRBV15 - 13 TGTGCCACCAGCAGGCCGTCGGTCCTGCCCCAGCATTTT CATSRPSVLPQHF
- TRBJ2-7 TRBV30 few 16 TGTGCCTGGAGTGTGGACCGGACGGTACCATGGGGGGAGCAGTACTTC CAWSVDRTVPWGEQYF
- TRBJ2-1 TRBV11-2 - 15 TGTGCCAGCAGCTTAGCTCGGAACTCAGACAGCGAGCAGTTCTTC CASSLARNSDSEQFF
TRBD2 TRBJ2-1 TRBV19 - 17 TGTGCCAGTAGTACTTCGTTAGCGGGCCCGTCCTACAATGAGCAGTTCTTC CASSTSLAGPSYNEQFF
- TRBJ1-5 TRBV6-2/TRBV6-3 few 14 TGTGCCAGCAGTTACGCGGGGCTATCCCAGCCCCAGCATTTT CASSYAGLSQPQHF
- TRBJ2-7 TRBV9 few 14 TGTGCCAGCAGCGTAGGCGATATTTCCTACGAGCAGTACTTC CASSVGDISYEQYF
TRBD2 TRBJ2-3 TRBV12-3/TRBV12-4 few 14 TGTGCCAGCACCTTAGGGCCTAGGGAGGGTACGCAGTATTTT CASTLGPREGTQYF
TRBD2 TRBJ2-1 TRBV29-1 - 10 TGCAGCATACTAGCGTCTGAGCAGTTCTTC CSILASEQFF
TRBD1 TRBJ2-1 TRBV4-3 few 15 TGCGCCAGCAGCCAAGTCGACAGGGGACAGGGTGAGCAGTTCTTC CASSQVDRGQGEQFF